The 28 T cell receptor beta chains in this list originate from one sample, sequenced in a study of blood T cells in healthy people across ages. With a J-beta primer mix and a sample-barcoded 5' primer, a second PCR ran about 7 to 11 cycles. TCRdb called the 5' RACE reads again in MiXCR, with one record for every CDR3 protein. The table shows hundreds of thousands of distinct CDR3 sequences, with 55% to 70% occurring only once. Sample: blood. These TCRs come from a man between 25 and 39 years old in good health.

This chain links TRBV28 with TRBJ2-3; TRBD1 is a possible D gene (6 bases). V was shortened by 4 bases and J by 5 bases, with 16 bases between the two germline ends. The CDR3 loop spans 15 amino acids. Germline assignment: CDR1 MDHEN and CDR2 SYDVKM. The CDR3 loop reads CASSSIERGGDTQYF. In nucleotides, the CDR3 is TGTGCCAGCAGTTCCATAGAGAGAGGGGGAGATACGCAGTATTTT.

The rearrangement joins TRBV7-8 to TRBJ2-7; TRBD2 might be the D (5 bases). The J call may be mistaken, given a closer DNA end match to TRBJ2-5. From germline, CDR1 is SGHVS and CDR2 FQNEAQ. The CDR3 is 16 amino acids. As DNA, the CDR3 is TGTGCCAGCAGCTTAGCTGCACTAGTGGCGGTGGAGACCCAGTACTTC. It translates to CASSLAALVAVETQYF.

Regarding this clonotype: A much larger clone sits a single nucleotide away, making a read error possible. The V call is TRBV5-1, the J call TRBJ2-7; 8 positions agree with TRBD1. The CDR3 consists of 15 residues. In germline, CDR1 is SGHRS, CDR2 YFSETQ. Losses at the gene ends were 2 bases for V and 7 bases for J; bases not matched to a gene: 11. The CDR3 bases are TGCGCCAGCAGCTTTGCAGGGGGCAGCTACAATGAGCAGTACTTC. Protein sequence: CASSFAGGSYNEQYF.

The rearrangement uses TRBV20-1 and TRBJ2-3; 11 bases fit TRBD2. This CDR3 has 16 amino acids. V gave up 5 bases and J gave up 0 bases; unmatched junction bases: 7. Germline V gene sequence: CDR1 DFQATT, CDR2 SNEGSKA (reference sequence). The CDR3 loop reads CSASGTSGGSTDTQYF. CDR3 coding DNA: TGCAGTGCTTCCGGGACTAGCGGTGGTAGCACAGATACGCAGTATTTT.

This rearrangement joins TRBV28 to TRBJ2-7; D is perhaps TRBD1 (5 bases). This CDR3 is 14 amino acids long. Trimming removed 3 bases from V and 2 bases from J, with 11 bases in between. Germline values: CDR1 MDHEN, CDR2 SYDVKM. The CDR3 sequence is CASSLGQAPYEQYF. In DNA, the CDR3 is TGTGCCAGCAGTTTGGGGCAGGCTCCCTACGAGCAGTACTTC.

This chain joins TRBV5-1 and TRBJ1-1, with D hard to call. In germline, CDR1 is SGHRS, CDR2 YFSETQ. Trimming removed 2 bases at V and 5 bases at J, with 13 bases between. This CDR3 region has 14 residues. The CDR3 DNA reads TGCGCCAGCAGCTTCGACTGGGGTCAGACTGAAGCTTTCTTT. As protein: CASSFDWGQTEAFF.

This clonotype has just a few counts. The chain employs TRBV2 and TRBJ2-7; D is perhaps TRBD2 (5 bases). The CDR3 is made up of 12 amino acids. The germline V and J ends were trimmed by 7 bases and 3 bases, with 10 bases remaining between them. Germline V gene lookup returns CDR1 SNHLY and CDR2 FYNNEI. CDR3 region: CASKEAGYEQYF. CDR3 bases: TGTGCCAGCAAGGAGGCGGGCTACGAGCAGTACTTC.

The chain employs TRBV29-1 and TRBJ1-1, with D perhaps matching TRBD1 (5 bases). The CDR3 covers 11 residues. The V gene lost 7 bases and the J gene lost 8 bases, with 14 bases spanning the gap. Germline CDR1 and CDR2: SQVTM and ANQGSEA. The CDR3 DNA reads TGCAGCGCCCCGGGGGGGGGAGAAGCTTTCTTT. Translated: CSAPGGGEAFF. The variable domain in full, completed from reference TRBV29-1 and TRBJ1-1, reads SAVISQKPSRDICQRGTSLTIQCQVDSQVTMMFWYRQQPGQSLTLIATANQGSEATYESGFVIDKFPISRPNLTFSTLTVSNMSPEDSSIYLCSAPGGGEAFFGQGTRLTVV.

This clonotype has only a few counts. V gene TRBV3-1 combines with J gene TRBJ1-4, with 7 bases fitting TRBD1. The length of the CDR3 is 14 residues. J was trimmed by 4 bases and V by 6 bases; bases with no gene match: 5. Germline assignment: CDR1 LGHDT and CDR2 YNNKEL (reference sequence). The CDR3 DNA sequence: TGTGCCAGCAGTAAGGACAGGCTTAATGAAAAACTGTTTTTT. This codes for CASSKDRLNEKLFF.

This clonotype was seen just once. The genes are TRBV14 and TRBJ2-5; D possibly uses TRBD1 or TRBD2 (5 bases each). Per the germline V gene, CDR1 is SGHDN and CDR2 is FVKESK. CDR3 length equals 15 residues. Trimming removed 8 bases from V and 0 bases from J, with 16 bases in between. The CDR3 loop reads CASQKGERYQETQYF. The CDR3 coding sequence is TGTGCCAGCCAAAAAGGGGAGCGGTACCAAGAGACCCAGTACTTC.

This clonotype came up a few times. The V call is TRBV6-5, the J call TRBJ2-1; 10 bases agree with TRBD2. This CDR3 spans 18 amino acids. The germline V gene encodes CDR1 MNHEY and CDR2 SVGAGI. The V gene end was trimmed by 4 bases and the J gene end by 5 bases; junction bases not matched to a gene: 14. This CDR3 reads CASSFTSGTLPTNNEQFF. DNA of the CDR3: TGTGCCAGCAGTTTTACTAGCGGGACACTTCCGACTAACAATGAGCAGTTCTTC.

The V gene is TRBV29-1, the J gene TRBJ2-5; a possible D gene is TRBD1 (5 bases). Trimming left V 1 base short and J 1 base short, with 10 bases between. The V gene's germline CDR1 is SQVTM and CDR2 ANQGSEA. This CDR3 has 14 residues. CDR3 nucleotides: TGCAGCGTTGAAGTAGCAGGGTCCCAAGAGACCCAGTACTTC. The encoded protein is CSVEVAGSQETQYF.

This sequence joins TRBV28 and TRBJ2-7; TRBD2 agrees at 7 bases. From germline, CDR1 is MDHEN and CDR2 SYDVKM. The CDR3 is 14 amino acids. J lost 2 bases, V lost 8 bases, and 9 bases had no gene match. CDR3 nucleotides: TGTGCCAGCTTCGCGGGGGACGGGCCCTACGAGCAGTACTTC. This encodes CASFAGDGPYEQYF. Drawing the rest from reference TRBV28 and TRBJ2-7, the complete variable domain is DVKVTQSSRYLVKRTGEKVFLECVQDMDHENMFWYRQDPGLGLRLIYFSYDVKMKEKGDIPEGYSVSREKKERFSLILESASTNQTSMYLCASFAGDGPYEQYFGPGTRLTVT.

This clonotype has just a few counts. The chain employs TRBV27 and TRBJ2-5; D gene ambiguous. Germline loops: CDR1 MNHEY, CDR2 SMNVEV (reference sequence). This CDR3 has 11 residues. The germline V and J ends were trimmed by 8 bases and 5 bases, with 9 bases remaining between them. The CDR3 sequence: CASGPYETQYF. The DNA for the CDR3 is TGTGCCAGCGGGCCATACGAGACCCAGTACTTC.

The chain employs TRBV20-1 and TRBJ1-3, with D unresolved. The V and J ends lost 5 bases and 0 bases respectively, with 11 bases between them. CDR3 size: 14 residues. Germline lookup yields CDR1 DFQATT and CDR2 SNEGSKA (reference sequence). The CDR3 sequence: CSAPNPNSGNTIYF. The CDR3 nucleotides are TGCAGTGCTCCAAATCCAAACTCTGGAAACACCATATATTTT.

The rearrangement joins TRBV28 to TRBJ2-7; 10 positions agree with TRBD2. The CDR3 spans 15 residues. Germline assignment: CDR1 MDHEN and CDR2 SYDVKM. Trimming cost V 4 bases and J 7 bases; bases outside gene matches: 10. The CDR3 DNA sequence: TGTGCCAGCAGTTCCCCGACTAGCGGGCACAATGAGCAGTACTTC. Its translation: CASSSPTSGHNEQYF.

The chain combines TRBV18 with TRBJ1-2; maybe TRBD1 (6 bases). Per the germline V gene, CDR1 is KGHSH and CDR2 is LQKENI. Trimming left V 3 bases short and J 0 bases short, with 11 bases between. The CDR3 is 15 residues long. Here the CDR3 DNA reads TGTGCCAGCTCACCGCCTGGACAGCCTAACTATGGCTACACCTTC. It encodes CASSPPGQPNYGYTF. The full variable domain, its missing parts supplied by reference TRBV18 and TRBJ1-2, is NAGVMQNPRHLVRRRGQEARLRCSPMKGHSHVYWYRQLPEEGLKFMVYLQKENIIDESGMPKERFSAEFPKEGPSILRIQQVVRGDSAAYFCASSPPGQPNYGYTFGSGTRLTVV.

This clonotype was seen at least ten times. V usage is TRBV5-1 and J usage is TRBJ2-4; 7 bases are shared with TRBD1. Germline loops: CDR1 SGHRS, CDR2 YFSETQ. The J segment lost 4 bases and the V segment lost 5 bases, leaving 6 bases of the junction unmatched. This CDR3 contains 14 residues. This CDR3 is CASSLDRVKNIQYF. The CDR3 DNA follows: TGCGCCAGCAGTCTCGACAGGGTTAAAAACATTCAGTACTTC.

This rearrangement joins TRBV29-1 to TRBJ2-7, with 8 bases lining up with TRBD2. V lost 2 bases, J lost 5 bases, and 14 bases stayed unmatched. CDR1 is SQVTM and CDR2 is ANQGSEA in the germline V gene. The CDR3 totals 16 residues. The CDR3 is CSVELLEAGDGHEQYF. The CDR3, as DNA: TGCAGCGTTGAACTCCTAGAAGCGGGGGATGGCCACGAGCAGTACTTC.

There are a few counts of this clonotype. The chain links TRBV29-1 to TRBJ2-7; 9 positions match TRBD2. J gave up 3 bases and V 0 bases, and 3 bases lay outside the gene matches. The CDR3 is made up of 14 amino acids. Germline V CDR1 and CDR2: SQVTM, ANQGSEA. DNA for the CDR3: TGCAGCGTTGAAGACCCGACTAGCGGCTACGAGCAGTACTTC. This codes for CSVEDPTSGYEQYF.

This clonotype showed up just a few times. V and J are TRBV15 and TRBJ2-5; weak D call: TRBD2 (5 bases). CDR3 length equals 14 residues. Trimming cost V 3 bases and J 4 bases, with 12 bases left between them. Per germline, CDR1 LNHNV and CDR2 YYDKDF (reference sequence). The CDR3 DNA follows: TGTGCCACCAGCAGTGCATCCGCGGGAGAGACCCAGTACTTC. It specifies CATSSASAGETQYF.

This clonotype was seen a few times. V and J are TRBV7-8 and TRBJ2-1; TRBD2 agrees at 7 bases. V was pared by 5 bases and J by 9 bases, with 10 bases of the junction left unmatched. The length of the CDR3 is 14 residues. Germline V gives CDR1 SGHVS, CDR2 FQNEAQ. This CDR3 is CASSKGQGGSEQFF. In DNA form, the CDR3 reads TGTGCCAGCAGCAAAGGGCAGGGCGGGAGTGAGCAGTTCTTC.

This clonotype was seen only a few times. J is TRBJ2-5 and V is TRBV7-2; D possibly corresponds to TRBD2 (5 bases). This CDR3 contains 13 residues. Deletions cut 5 bases from V and 5 bases from J, with 12 bases between. The germline V gene encodes CDR1 SGHTA and CDR2 FQGNSA. CDR3 protein: CASSTTRGETQYF. The CDR3 region has the DNA TGTGCCAGCAGCACGACAAGAGGGGAGACCCAGTACTTC.

The V gene is TRBV20-1, the J gene TRBJ2-7, with 8 bases fitting TRBD1. Unmatched junction bases numbered 9, after V lost 4 bases and J lost 1 base. The germline V gene encodes CDR1 DFQATT and CDR2 SNEGSKA (reference sequence). CDR3 length equals 15 residues. Here the CDR3 reads CSANSDQGASYEQYF. The DNA for the CDR3 is TGCAGTGCTAACTCAGATCAGGGGGCATCCTACGAGCAGTACTTC.

The sample holds a few counts of this clonotype. This chain joins TRBV20-1 and TRBJ2-7; 8 bases map to TRBD2. The V gene end was trimmed by 6 bases and the J gene end by 4 bases; junction bases not matched to a gene: 5. The CDR3 extends over 12 amino acids. Germline CDR1 DFQATT, CDR2 SNEGSKA (reference sequence). DNA for the CDR3: TGCAGTGCGAGACCGGGGGGGTACGAGCAGTACTTC. Its protein product is CSARPGGYEQYF.

This clonotype was detected ten times or more. The chain carries TRBV28 and TRBJ2-6; no firm D call. Trimming took off 7 bases at V and 0 bases at J, with 10 bases between the two ends. CDR3 size: 15 residues. Germline V CDR1 and CDR2: MDHEN, SYDVKM. The CDR3 bases are TGTGCCAGCACTCGAGGAGACTCTGGGGCCAACGTCCTGACTTTC. Protein sequence: CASTRGDSGANVLTF.

There are a few counts of this clonotype. The J gene is TRBJ2-7, the V gene TRBV5-1; TRBD1 agrees at 9 bases. The CDR3 is 14 residues long. Unmatched junction bases numbered 9, after V lost 4 bases and J lost 7 bases. Germline V gene sequence: CDR1 SGHRS, CDR2 YFSETQ. In nucleotides, the CDR3 is TGCGCCAGCAGCCCCAGGACAGGGGTGAGGGAGCAGTACTTC. Its protein product is CASSPRTGVREQYF. Filled out from reference TRBV5-1 and TRBJ2-7, the complete variable domain reads KAGVTQTPRYLIKTRGQQVTLSCSPISGHRSVSWYQQTPGQGLQFLFEYFSETQRNKGNFPGRFSGRQFSNSRSEMNVSTLELGDSALYLCASSPRTGVREQYFGPGTRLTVT.

The V and J genes are TRBV7-6 and TRBJ2-1, with a tentative D call TRBD1 (6 bases). The CDR3 has 14 residues. Trimming removed 6 bases at V and 8 bases at J, with 17 bases between. The germline CDR1 and CDR2 sequences are SGHVS and FNYEAQ. The CDR3 here is CASRQEQGNHEQFF. The CDR3 nucleotides are TGTGCCAGCAGACAGGAACAGGGCAACCATGAGCAGTTCTTC.